A single sample is the source of the 10 T cell receptor beta chains below, sequenced in a study of blood T cell repertoires in COVID-19. The data were produced by immunoSEQ multiplex PCR, yet TCRdb's version contains in-frame clones alone and is incomplete. The sample consists of approximately 200,000 clones, about 87% of them appearing once. The sample consisted of PBMCs or T cells enriched from blood (not recorded which). These receptors were collected from a man aged 30-40 years who had recovered from COVID-19.

This CDR3 reads CASSRGGQPQHF. CDR3 nucleotides: TGTGCCAGCAGTAGGGGGGGTCAGCCCCAGCATTTT. The J gene is TRBJ1-5, the V gene TRBV12-3 or TRBV12-4, with D possibly matching TRBD1 (6 bases). V was trimmed by 5 bases and J by 6 bases, leaving 8 bases between them. This CDR3 has 12 residues.

Of note for this clone: A read error may produce the germline difference seen at one junction end. This chain joins TRBV27 and TRBJ1-5; 9 positions agree with TRBD1. The CDR3 length is 12 residues. In germline, CDR1 is MNHEY, CDR2 SMNVEV (reference sequence). The CDR3 bases are TGTGCCAGCAGGACCGGGACAGGGAGGGTCGATTTT. Encoded protein: CASRTGTGRVDF.

This chain links TRBV11-2 with TRBJ2-1, with 9 bases lining up with TRBD2. J lost 4 bases, V lost 5 bases, and 12 bases had no gene match. The CDR3 spans 17 residues. Per germline, CDR1 SGHAT and CDR2 FQNNGV. CDR3 sequence (DNA): TGTGCCAGCAGCGTTCGTCCTAGCGGGAACTTTTACAATGAGCAGTTCTTC. Its protein is CASSVRPSGNFYNEQFF.

The rearrangement uses TRBV14 and TRBJ2-7; D perhaps matches TRBD2 (6 bases). The germline V gene encodes CDR1 SGHDN and CDR2 FVKESK. V was cut by 4 bases and J by 4 bases, with 17 bases left in between. The CDR3 covers 15 residues. The CDR3 loop is CASSRDLGLLYEQYF. The CDR3 bases are TGTGCCAGCAGCCGGGACCTGGGACTTTTGTACGAGCAGTACTTC.

V is TRBV24-1 and J is TRBJ2-7, with 7 bases identical to TRBD1. V was pared by 3 bases and J by 5 bases, with 12 bases of the junction left unmatched. Germline assignment: CDR1 KGHDR and CDR2 SFDVKD. The CDR3 length is 16 residues. CDR3 amino acids: CATSDPSRQGKDEQYF. CDR3 DNA sequence: TGTGCCACCAGTGATCCCTCCCGACAGGGTAAGGACGAGCAGTACTTC.

The table lists this clone with a count of one. This chain uses TRBV3-1 (or the pseudogene TRBV3-2) with TRBJ1-3; possible D gene TRBD1, 6 bases. V lost 4 bases to trimming and J lost 3 bases, with 10 bases between them. The germline V gene encodes CDR1 LGHDT and CDR2 YNNKEL (reference sequence). This CDR3 region has 14 residues. CDR3 residues: CASSPRGYGNTIYF. The CDR3 nucleotides are TGTGCCAGCAGCCCGAGGGGGTATGGAAACACCATATATTTT.

This clone was picked up a small number of times. The rearrangement links TRBV2 to TRBJ2-7; 10 nucleotides match TRBD1. This CDR3 is built from 15 residues. CDR1 and CDR2 from the germline V gene are SNHLY and FYNNEI. Trimming took 5 bases from V and 3 from J; bases not matched to a gene: 7. CDR3: CASSRRGTGDYEQYF. The CDR3 DNA is TGTGCCAGCAGTCGGCGCGGGACAGGGGACTACGAGCAGTACTTC.

The chain couples TRBV4-1 to TRBJ1-5; 8 bases line up with TRBD1. The ends lost 1 base at V and 0 bases at J; junction bases unmatched: 8. CDR3 size: 18 residues. Per the germline V gene, CDR1 is MGHRA and CDR2 is YSYEKL. CDR3 nucleotides: TGCGCCAGCAGCCAAGGGGTGAGCGGACAGGGTAGCAATCAGCCCCAGCATTTT. This codes for CASSQGVSGQGSNQPQHF.

This clone was seen a single time. The chain uses TRBV19 and TRBJ1-4; D remains unclear. Trimming took off 5 bases at V and 3 bases at J, with 16 bases between the two ends. There are 16 residues in the CDR3. Per germline, CDR1 LNHDA and CDR2 SQIVND (reference sequence). The CDR3 reads CASSRTVLTANEKLFF. The CDR3 DNA follows: TGTGCCAGTAGTCGGACTGTGCTTACCGCTAATGAAAAACTGTTTTTT.

This chain links TRBV19 with TRBJ2-6; TRBD1 is a possible D gene (6 bases). The length of the CDR3 is 17 residues. The V gene's germline CDR1 is LNHDA and CDR2 SQIVND (reference sequence). The V gene lost 3 bases and the J gene lost 0 bases, with 12 bases spanning the gap. CDR3 residues: CASSIQGSHSGANVLTF. CDR3 nucleotides: TGTGCCAGTAGTATCCAGGGGTCACACTCTGGGGCCAACGTCCTGACTTTC.